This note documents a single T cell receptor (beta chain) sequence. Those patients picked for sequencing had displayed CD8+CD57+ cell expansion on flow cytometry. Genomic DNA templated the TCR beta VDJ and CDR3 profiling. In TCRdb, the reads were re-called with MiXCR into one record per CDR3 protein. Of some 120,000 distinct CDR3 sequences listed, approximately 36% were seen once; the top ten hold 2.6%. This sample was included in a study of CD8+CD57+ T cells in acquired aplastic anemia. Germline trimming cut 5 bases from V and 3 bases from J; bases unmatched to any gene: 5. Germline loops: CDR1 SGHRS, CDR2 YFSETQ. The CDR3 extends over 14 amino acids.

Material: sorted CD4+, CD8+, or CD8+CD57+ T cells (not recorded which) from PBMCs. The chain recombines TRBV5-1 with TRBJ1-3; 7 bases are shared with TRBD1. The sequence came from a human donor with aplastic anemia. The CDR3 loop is CASREGAGGNTIYF. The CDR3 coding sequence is TGCGCCAGCAGGGAGGGGGCCGGTGGAAACACCATATATTTT. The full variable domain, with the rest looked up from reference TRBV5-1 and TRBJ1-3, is KAGVTQTPRYLIKTRGQQVTLSCSPISGHRSVSWYQQTPGQGLQFLFEYFSETQRNKGNFPGRFSGRQFSNSRSEMNVSTLELGDSALYLCASREGAGGNTIYFGEGSWLTVV.